This TCR beta chain came from a study of STAT5B mutations in CD4+ large granular lymphocyte leukemia. Whole-study findings and limits: Patient CD4-sorted repertoires looked more clonal than healthy CD4+ repertoires, even without putative leukemic clones.

The germline V gene has CDR1 LNHDA and CDR2 SQIVND (reference sequence). V was clipped by 3 bases and J by 3 bases; unmatched bases: 5. This CDR3 region has 15 residues. This clone was recorded only once. Antigen specificity is unknown. This was a survey-level run. Per the original methods: Productive clonotypes were detectable down to 2.59 x 10-5 frequency. Sequencing used immunoSEQ multiplex PCR; TCRdb keeps in-frame clones, though not all of them. V and J calls plus clone size are reproduced from that table; the DNA served to infer D and trimming. The repertoire holds several thousand clones, with around 74% as singletons.

This chain connects TRBV19 to TRBJ2-1; TRBD2 matches at 7 bases. This TCR was sampled from a man of 80 years or more with CD4+ T-cell large granular lymphocyte leukemia. The sequenced material came from PBMCs. CDR3 nucleotides: TGTGCCAGTAGTATTGGACTAGGGCTCTACAATGAGCAGTTCTTC. Translating gives CASSIGLGLYNEQFF.